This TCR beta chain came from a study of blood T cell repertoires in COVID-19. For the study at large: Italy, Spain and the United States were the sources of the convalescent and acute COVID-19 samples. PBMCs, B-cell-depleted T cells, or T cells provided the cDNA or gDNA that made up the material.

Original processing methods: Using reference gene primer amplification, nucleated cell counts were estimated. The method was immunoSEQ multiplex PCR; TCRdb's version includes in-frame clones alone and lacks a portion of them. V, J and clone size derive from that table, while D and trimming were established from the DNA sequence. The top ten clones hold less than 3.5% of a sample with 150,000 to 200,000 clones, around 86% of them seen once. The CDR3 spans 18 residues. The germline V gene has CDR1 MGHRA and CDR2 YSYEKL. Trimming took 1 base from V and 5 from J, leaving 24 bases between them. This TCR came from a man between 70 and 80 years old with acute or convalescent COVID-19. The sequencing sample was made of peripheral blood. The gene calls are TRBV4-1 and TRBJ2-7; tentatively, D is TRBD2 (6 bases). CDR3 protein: CASSQGTPRAAGGHEQYF. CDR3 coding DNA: TGCGCCAGCAGCCAAGGAACCCCCCGGGCAGCGGGTGGACACGAGCAGTACTTC.